This TCR beta chain was sequenced for a study of regulatory T cells in long-lasting Graves disease. CDR3 regions were amplified by Arm-PCR using iRepertoire HTBI primers to build TCR beta libraries. One entry per CDR3 protein results from TCRdb running MiXCR on the multiplex PCR reads. The sample contains roughly 410,000 distinct CDR3 sequences, about 15% of which appear only once. The time point here: newly diagnosed GD, antithyroid drugs for less than 3 months. PBMC-derived RNA was used for the TCR library. These sequences were also reported in another study, on T cells in Graves' hyperthyroidism and ophthalmopathy.

The sample was peripheral blood mononuclear cells (PBMCs), taken at new diagnosis, from a patient treated with antithyroid drugs. The TCR comes from a middle-aged woman with Graves disease.

Here the CDR3 DNA reads TGTGCCAGCAGCTTAGGCCGCGGCCTCTATAGAAGCTCCTACGAGCAGTACTTC. As protein: CASSLGRGLYRSSYEQYF. V is TRBV7-2 and J is TRBJ2-7, with D uncertain. The CDR3 length is 18 residues. V was trimmed by 1 base and J by 0 bases, leaving 19 bases between them. Germline loops: CDR1 SGHTA, CDR2 FQGNSA.